Many counts were recorded for the clone carrying this TCR beta chain. The antigen is undetermined. This specimen belongs to a study of lymphopenia after photon versus proton radiotherapy. Study-wide results and limits: Oligoclonal CD8+ Temra expansion after nadir drove photon patients' diversity drop.

Assay used: immunoSEQ multiplex PCR; TCRdb lists only in-frame clones, some missing. The table has about 160,000 clones, roughly nine tenths seen once; the top ten hold about 4.3%. Material: peripheral blood, obtained from a patient treated with photon-based radiotherapy. The receptor was isolated from a man aged 50-59 years with gastric cancer.

The CDR3 spells CASSNPWRGSYEQYF. The CDR3 region has the DNA TGTGCCAGCAGCAACCCATGGCGGGGCTCCTACGAGCAGTACTTC. This sequence joins TRBV27 and TRBJ2-7, with D perhaps TRBD2 (6 bases). The CDR3 runs 15 residues. Germline V CDR1 and CDR2: MNHEY, SMNVEV (reference sequence). Trimming left V 6 bases short and J 0 bases short, with 15 bases between.